These 15 T cell receptor beta chains originate from one sample sequenced in a study of graft-versus-host responses after intestinal transplantation. Their specific antigens are unknown. The repertoire was sequenced with immunoSEQ multiplex PCR; TCRdb's copy has only in-frame clones and lacks some. This table has tens of thousands of clones, more than 80% appearing once. Sequenced here: unstimulated CD8+ T cells sorted from spleen or lymph node cells, sampled before intestinal transplant. Receptors were obtained from a human donor who received an intestinal transplant.

The chain combines TRBV9 with TRBJ2-2, with D perhaps TRBD1 (6 bases). CDR1 is SGDLS and CDR2 is YYNGEE in the germline V gene. Trimming shortened V by 0 bases and J by 3 bases, and 15 bases separated the two germline ends. The CDR3 runs 17 residues. CDR3 DNA sequence: TGTGCCAGCAGCGTAGTAGGGTTGGACAGCTACACCGGGGAGCTGTTTTTT. Translated, it gives CASSVVGLDSYTGELFF.

The CDR3 sequence is CASSLDGRGGRAVYEQYF. CDR3 sequence (DNA): TGTGCCAGCAGCTTAGACGGGCGCGGCGGGAGGGCCGTCTACGAGCAGTACTTC. The chain recombines TRBV7-2 with TRBJ2-7, with TRBD2 matching 9 bases. J was trimmed by 3 bases and V by 1 base; bases with no gene match: 13. Germline V gene lookup returns CDR1 SGHTA and CDR2 FQGNSA. The CDR3 totals 18 residues.

The V gene is TRBV28, the J gene TRBJ2-5; TRBD1 might be the D (6 bases). The CDR3 runs to 14 residues. V lost 5 bases, J lost 5 bases, and 15 bases lay in between. Germline V gene data show CDR1 as MDHEN and CDR2 as SYDVKM. CDR3 sequence: CASSLPQGRETQYF. As DNA, the CDR3 is TGTGCCAGCAGTCTCCCCCAGGGGCGGGAGACCCAGTACTTC.

On this clone: A read error may produce the germline difference seen at one junction end. The J gene is TRBJ1-4, the V gene TRBV5-1; 7 bases match TRBD1. Germline values: CDR1 SGHRS, CDR2 YFSETQ. The CDR3 has 16 amino acids. This CDR3 is CASSGASSGGFLRRGF. DNA for the CDR3: TGCGCCAGCAGCGGAGCGAGCTCAGGGGGGTTTCTTCGGAGAGGTTTT.

The CDR3, as DNA: TGTGCCAGCAGCTTTTTAGGGGGCTACGAGCAGTACTTC. It yields the protein CASSFLGGYEQYF. The chain is built from TRBV5-4 and TRBJ2-7, with D possibly matching TRBD1 (6 bases). V dropped 2 bases and J dropped 3 bases, with 9 bases sitting between them. This CDR3 is 13 amino acids long. Germline-derived CDR1 and CDR2 are SGHNT and YYREEE (reference sequence).

The chain combines TRBV2 with TRBJ2-7, with TRBD1 identical over 8 bases. Germline CDR1 SNHLY, CDR2 FYNNEI. Germline trimming cut 4 bases from V and 3 bases from J; bases unmatched to any gene: 2. This CDR3 region has 13 residues. The CDR3 reads CASSGDRHYEQYF. The CDR3 region has the DNA TGTGCCAGCAGTGGGGACAGGCACTACGAGCAGTACTTC.

The chain uses TRBV28 and TRBJ1-1, with 9 bases matching TRBD1. This CDR3 comprises 13 residues. CDR1 and CDR2 (germline): MDHEN, SYDVKM. V dropped 6 bases and J dropped 12; count of bases not matched to a gene: 11. CDR3 nucleotides: TGTGCCAGCAGCCAAGACAGGGGGAGGGAAACTTTCTTT. Its protein is CASSQDRGRETFF.

The V and J genes are TRBV28 and TRBJ2-3; the match to TRBD1 covers 8 bases. Per germline, CDR1 MDHEN and CDR2 SYDVKM. The CDR3 spans 18 residues. J was trimmed by 0 bases and V by 3 bases; bases with no gene match: 11. Written as DNA, the CDR3 is TGTGCCAGCAGTTTTGCACAGGGGGTAGAAATTAGCACAGATACGCAGTATTTT. This encodes CASSFAQGVEISTDTQYF.

DNA for the CDR3: TGTGCCAGCAGCCCCCCGGAGCGGGAGCTCGACGAGCAGTACTTC. It specifies CASSPPERELDEQYF. V usage is TRBV7-9 and J usage is TRBJ2-7, with 8 bases that match TRBD2. The CDR3 totals 15 residues. CDR1 SEHNR and CDR2 FQNEAQ come from the germline V gene (reference sequence). V was clipped by 5 bases and J by 5 bases; unmatched bases: 11.

J is TRBJ2-7 and V is TRBV21-1; the table's D call, TRBD2, has no DNA check behind it. TRBV21-1 is shown as a pseudogene. This CDR3 has 15 residues. The CDR3 loop is CASRLGGGGTYEQYF. For the CDR3, the DNA is TGTGCCAGCAGGTTGGGGGGCGGGGGAACCTACGAGCAGTACTTC.

CDR3 amino acids: CASSPTGWEANYGYTF. CDR3 DNA sequence: TGTGCCAGCTCACCTACAGGGTGGGAAGCTAACTATGGCTACACCTTC. This rearrangement joins TRBV18 to TRBJ1-2; tentatively, D is TRBD1 (6 bases). CDR3 length: 16 amino acids. Per the germline V gene, CDR1 is KGHSH and CDR2 is LQKENI. V shed 3 bases and J shed 0 bases, with 14 bases lying between them.

V and J are TRBV6-5 and TRBJ2-7, with TRBD1 as a possible D gene (6 bases). V dropped 6 bases and J dropped 3 bases, with 18 bases sitting between them. This CDR3 is built from 15 residues. Germline V lookup: CDR1 MNHEY, CDR2 SVGAGI. The CDR3 loop is CASSSRQDNLYEQYF. The CDR3 coding sequence is TGTGCCAGCAGCAGCCGACAGGATAACCTCTACGAGCAGTACTTC.

This clone was observed a single time. The chain has TRBV27 and TRBJ2-2; possibly TRBD2 for D (6 bases). Trimming shortened V by 3 bases and J by 0 bases, and 20 bases separated the two germline ends. This CDR3 is built from 19 residues. Germline-derived CDR1 and CDR2 are MNHEY and SMNVEV (reference sequence). CDR3 in DNA: TGTGCCAGCAGTTTTGTAGCGGTTTCGGGGTTCGCGAACACCGGGGAGCTGTTTTTT. Its translation: CASSFVAVSGFANTGELFF.

The chain joins TRBV18 to TRBJ2-3, with TRBD2 matching over 13 bases. This CDR3 is built from 18 residues. The V gene end was trimmed by 7 bases and the J gene end by 2 bases; junction bases not matched to a gene: 12. Germline CDR1 KGHSH, CDR2 LQKENI. DNA of the CDR3: TGTGCCAGCTACACCCGCAGACTAGCGGGGGGACTCACAGATACGCAGTATTTT. Its protein is CASYTRRLAGGLTDTQYF.

The rearrangement links TRBV5-8 to TRBJ1-5; D not resolved. This CDR3 is built from 14 residues. Trimming cost V 2 bases and J 9 bases, with 15 bases left between them. Germline V gene lookup returns CDR1 SGHTS and CDR2 YDEGEE. The CDR3 DNA sequence: TGTGCCAGCAGCTTCGGGGTGGCGTGGCGGCCCCAGCATTTT. Translation: CASSFGVAWRPQHF.